Listed below are T cell receptor beta chains from one sample, sequenced in a study of shared clonotypes between healthy human individuals. Libraries were prepared by immunoSEQ multiplex PCR; TCRdb keeps only in-frame clonotypes and omits some of them. The sample has millions of clones, roughly 96% seen once; the top ten hold 0.1% to 0.15%. Sequencing was carried out using naive CD4+ T cells sorted from blood. The receptors originated from a man aged 18 to 29 in good health. CDR3s include the opening cysteine and the closing phenylalanine or tryptophan. D genes are given only for firm matches. Only part of the rows carry a size: once, few, many, or a class if the clone is expanded.

D	V	length	size	J	CDR3	DNA
TRBD1	TRBV29-1	15	NA	TRBJ2-1	CSVVFGDRASREQFF	TGCAGCGTCGTTTTCGGGGACAGGGCGTCGCGAGAGCAGTTCTTC
TRBD2	TRBV7-2	14	NA	TRBJ2-5	CASGASGPQETQYF	TGTGCCAGCGGGGCTAGCGGACCGCAAGAGACCCAGTACTTC
TRBD1	TRBV6-1	13	NA	TRBJ1-5	CASRTGGDQPQHF	TGTGCCAGCAGGACAGGGGGGGACCAGCCCCAGCATTTT
TRBD1	TRBV4-1	14	NA	TRBJ1-1	CASSQADRETEAFF	TGCGCCAGCAGCCAAGCGGACAGGGAAACTGAAGCTTTCTTT
NA	TRBV5-4	14	NA	TRBJ2-5	CASSFSWQGETQYF	TGTGCCAGCAGCTTTTCGTGGCAGGGGGAGACCCAGTACTTC
NA	TRBV30	13	NA	TRBJ1-2	CAWSEEGRIGYTF	TGTGCCTGGAGTGAGGAGGGACGGATTGGCTACACCTTC
NA	TRBV6-4	18	NA	TRBJ2-2	CASSDQPWPVANTGELFF	TGTGCCAGCAGTGACCAACCTTGGCCTGTAGCGAACACCGGGGAGCTGTTTTTT
NA	TRBV7-2	14	NA	TRBJ1-4	CASSRGTIREKLFF	TGTGCCAGCAGCAGAGGCACCATAAGAGAAAAACTGTTTTTT
TRBD1	TRBV30	16	NA	TRBJ1-6	CAWSASRTGGGSPLHF	TGTGCCTGGAGTGCCTCGAGGACAGGGGGTGGATCACCCCTCCACTTT
TRBD1	TRBV7-2	15	NA	TRBJ1-2	CASSSGQGHNYGYTF	TGTGCCAGCAGCTCCGGACAGGGGCATAACTATGGCTACACCTTC
TRBD1	TRBV30	14	NA	TRBJ2-7	CAWSDRGGFYEQYF	TGTGCCTGGAGCGACAGGGGGGGATTCTACGAGCAGTACTTC
NA	TRBV11-3	13	NA	TRBJ2-2	CASSLGFPGELFF	TGTGCCAGCAGCTTGGGGTTCCCCGGGGAGCTGTTTTTT
NA	TRBV6-6	13	NA	TRBJ1-5	CASSYRGNQPQHF	TGTGCCAGCAGTTACAGGGGAAATCAGCCCCAGCATTTT
TRBD1	TRBV29-1	13	NA	TRBJ1-2	CSVGTGLGYGYTF	TGCAGCGTGGGGACAGGGCTGGGCTATGGCTACACCTTC
TRBD1	TRBV19	15	NA	TRBJ1-5	CASSTPTGANQPQHF	TGTGCCAGTAGTACGCCGACAGGGGCAAATCAGCCCCAGCATTTT
TRBD1	TRBV18	15	NA	TRBJ2-1	CASSPEGQGANEQFF	TGTGCCAGCTCACCAGAGGGACAGGGGGCAAATGAGCAGTTCTTC
TRBD2	TRBV7-9	15	NA	TRBJ2-1	CASSFTSGLANEQFF	TGTGCCAGCAGCTTTACTAGCGGTCTTGCCAATGAGCAGTTCTTC
TRBD2	TRBV5-6	15	NA	TRBJ2-1	CASSLLSSGYYEQFF	TGTGCCAGCAGCTTGTTGTCTAGCGGGTACTATGAGCAGTTCTTC
NA	TRBV2	12	NA	TRBJ1-4	CASRGFNEKLFF	TGTGCCAGCAGGGGGTTTAATGAAAAACTGTTTTTT
TRBD1	TRBV11-2	14	NA	TRBJ1-1	CASSRTRTGDEAFF	TGTGCCAGCAGCCGTACTAGGACAGGTGATGAAGCTTTCTTT
NA	TRBV12-5	14	NA	TRBJ2-2	CASGQTTNTGELFF	TGTGCTAGTGGCCAGACTACGAACACCGGGGAGCTGTTTTTT
TRBD2	TRBV7-2	17	NA	TRBJ2-5	CASSLVFGLAGKETQYF	TGTGCCAGCAGCTTAGTGTTTGGACTAGCGGGAAAGGAGACCCAGTACTTC
NA	TRBV5-6	15	NA	TRBJ1-4	CASSSGLATNEKLFF	TGTGCCAGCAGCTCAGGGCTAGCAACTAATGAAAAACTGTTTTTT
TRBD1	TRBV7-8	17	NA	TRBJ2-2	CASSPSTGTGGTGELFF	TGTGCCAGCAGCCCCTCGACCGGGACAGGTGGTACCGGGGAGCTGTTTTTT
TRBD1	TRBV18	15	NA	TRBJ1-1	CASSPGQGARTEAFF	TGTGCCAGCTCACCCGGACAGGGGGCTAGGACTGAAGCTTTCTTT
NA	TRBV4-3	16	NA	TRBJ2-5	CASSQALFVGWETQYF	TGCGCCAGCAGCCAAGCCCTTTTTGTGGGCTGGGAGACCCAGTACTTC
TRBD1	TRBV4-3	14	few	TRBJ1-2	CASSAGGADYGYTF	TGCGCCAGCAGCGCAGGGGGCGCGGACTATGGCTACACCTTC
NA	TRBV28	15	once	TRBJ1-3	CASSSSSLTGNTIYF	TGTGCCAGCAGTTCCTCAAGTCTGACTGGAAACACCATATATTTT
TRBD2	TRBV11-2	17	NA	TRBJ2-1	CASSPGLAGWGSNEQFF	TGTGCCAGCAGCCCCGGACTAGCGGGGTGGGGCTCCAATGAGCAGTTCTTC
NA	TRBV5-1	14	NA	TRBJ1-1	CASSLEGRNTEAFF	TGCGCCAGCAGCTTGGAGGGGCGGAACACTGAAGCTTTCTTT
TRBD2	TRBV27	17	NA	TRBJ2-1	CASSLRSLAGNYNEQFF	TGTGCCAGCAGTTTACGGTCCCTAGCGGGCAACTACAATGAGCAGTTCTTC
NA	TRBV6-5	11	NA	TRBJ2-7	CASSWTDEQYF	TGTGCCAGCAGTTGGACGGACGAGCAGTACTTC
TRBD2	TRBV10-3	16	once	TRBJ2-3	CAISLRLAGLADTQYF	TGTGCCATCAGCCTCAGACTAGCGGGACTTGCAGATACGCAGTATTTT
NA	TRBV19	16	NA	TRBJ1-1	CASSILAGTENTEAFF	NA
NA	TRBV10-3	11	many	TRBJ2-7	CACGGSYEQYF	TGTGCCTGTGGGGGATCCTACGAGCAGTACTTC